The clone carrying this TCR beta chain was counted between two and nine times. What it binds is unknown. Time point denoted: patch test 2, 6 weeks after DPC sensitization. Treatment given: therapeutic diphenylcyclopropenone sensitization with weekly scalp DPC. These data are taken from a study of human T cells and chemical hapten exposure. TCRdb reprocessed the RACE reads via MiXCR and lists one record per CDR3 protein. The sample contains approximately 350,000 distinct CDR3 sequences, roughly 6.3% of which appear only once. Study-wide points: The presence of alopecia in the donors means their immune response may differ from healthy people's.

V gave up 3 bases and J gave up 2 bases, with 11 bases separating them. Per germline, CDR1 SGHRS and CDR2 YFSETQ. The CDR3 loop spans 14 amino acids. Sequencing was performed on whole blood, taken in connection with sensitization to the hapten diphenylcyclopropenone (DPC). The rearrangement uses TRBV5-1 and TRBJ1-1, with D tentatively TRBD1 (6 bases). The source of this sequence is a woman aged 18-30 years with alopecia areata. Some clones in this sample may be carry-over from other donors' samples. The CDR3 bases are TGCGCCAGCAGCTGGCAGGGGCTAAACACTGAAGCTTTCTTT. Translated, it gives CASSWQGLNTEAFF.